Here is one T cell receptor (beta chain) with its context. Antigen specificity is unknown. The data were taken from a study of cytomegalovirus exposure and HLA in healthy donors. It was with 60 Vbeta and 13 Jbeta primers that the PCR ran. Per the authors' pipeline: Tens of millions of unique TCR beta chains, roughly 11 million of them shared, were counted by a later analysis. Here immunoSEQ multiplex PCR was the method, and the copy in TCRdb shows in-frame clones only, minus some. V, J and clone size derive from that table, while D and trimming were established from the DNA sequence. The table shows under 200,000 clones, with around 82% occurring only once. The CDR3 runs to 16 residues. J lost 7 bases, V lost 5 bases, and 13 bases had no gene match. The germline V gene encodes CDR1 MNHEY and CDR2 SMNVEV (reference sequence). Study results and caveats: TCR beta chain V- and J-gene trimming was linked, in a later analysis, to a missense variant in DCLRE1C. In vitro assays verified that a few CMV-associated chains recognized CMV antigens specifically.

Each donor was nominally healthy when sampled (though unrecorded immune exposures were likely). The sequence came from a boy between 2 and 15 years old in good health and CMV-seronegative. The rearrangement uses TRBV27 and TRBJ2-1, with TRBD2 identical over 8 bases. The sample taken for sequencing was PBMCs. CDR3 in amino acids: CASSQISGLAGNEQFF. CDR3 DNA: TGTGCCAGCAGTCAAATCTCCGGACTAGCTGGAAATGAGCAGTTCTTC.